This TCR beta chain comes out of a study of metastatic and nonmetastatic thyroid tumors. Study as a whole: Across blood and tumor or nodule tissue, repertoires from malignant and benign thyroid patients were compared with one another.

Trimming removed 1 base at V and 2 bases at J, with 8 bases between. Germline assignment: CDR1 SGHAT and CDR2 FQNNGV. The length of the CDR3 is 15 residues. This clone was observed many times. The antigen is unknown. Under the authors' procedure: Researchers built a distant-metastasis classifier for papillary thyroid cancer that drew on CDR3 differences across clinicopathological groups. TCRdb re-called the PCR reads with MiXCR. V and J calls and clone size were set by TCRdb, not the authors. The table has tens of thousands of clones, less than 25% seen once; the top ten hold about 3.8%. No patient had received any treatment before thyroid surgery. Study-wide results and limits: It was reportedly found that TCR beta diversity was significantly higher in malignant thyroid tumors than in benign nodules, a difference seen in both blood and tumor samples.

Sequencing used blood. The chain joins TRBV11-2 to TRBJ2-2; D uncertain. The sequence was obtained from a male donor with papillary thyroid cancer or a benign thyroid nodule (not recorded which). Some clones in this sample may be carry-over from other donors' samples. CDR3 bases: TGTGCCAGCAGCTTAGGAACACTTAACACCGGGGAGCTGTTTTTT. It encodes CASSLGTLNTGELFF.